The T cell receptor beta chain under discussion was sequenced for a study of blood T cell repertoires in COVID-19. Looking at the study overall: Acute and convalescent COVID-19 samples came from the United States, Italy and Spain. In each case, the material was cDNA or gDNA derived from T cells, B-cell-depleted T cells, or PBMCs.

Original methodology: For nucleated cells, counts were estimated from reference gene primer amplification. Assay used: immunoSEQ multiplex PCR; TCRdb lists only in-frame clones, some missing. V and J calls and clone size are those listed in that table; D and trimming were worked out from the DNA. The sample shows about 270,000 clones, 80% to 90% of them seen only once. The CDR3 has 13 amino acids. Germline values: CDR1 SGHAT, CDR2 FQNNGV. V lost 3 bases to trimming and J lost 4 bases, with 9 bases between them. The chain recombines TRBV11-2 with TRBJ1-1; the D is unclear. Sequenced: peripheral blood. The receptor was derived from a woman in her 70s with acute or convalescent COVID-19. The CDR3 is CASSFARSTEAFF. In DNA form, the CDR3 reads TGTGCCAGCAGCTTCGCCCGGTCCACTGAAGCTTTCTTT.